This T cell receptor beta chain was identified in a study of blood T cell repertoires in COVID-19. As processed by the authors: Reference gene primers were amplified, and this amplification served to estimate nucleated cell counts. The protocol was immunoSEQ multiplex PCR, while the TCRdb copy is restricted to in-frame clones and leaves out a portion. The V and J calls and clone size were taken over from that table, and D and trimming were inferred from the DNA. The table includes around 120,000 clones, 88% detected once. The sample consisted of peripheral blood. The TCR sequence derives from a human donor in a cohort sampled during active COVID-19.

DNA for the CDR3: TGTGCCAGCACCCTAGCGGGAGAACCCTACGAGCAGTACTTC. Translating gives CASTLAGEPYEQYF. This chain uses TRBV28 with TRBJ2-7, with TRBD2 matching over 10 bases. Germline-derived CDR1 and CDR2 are MDHEN and SYDVKM. V lost 7 bases, J lost 2 bases, and 5 bases stayed unmatched. The CDR3 totals 14 residues.